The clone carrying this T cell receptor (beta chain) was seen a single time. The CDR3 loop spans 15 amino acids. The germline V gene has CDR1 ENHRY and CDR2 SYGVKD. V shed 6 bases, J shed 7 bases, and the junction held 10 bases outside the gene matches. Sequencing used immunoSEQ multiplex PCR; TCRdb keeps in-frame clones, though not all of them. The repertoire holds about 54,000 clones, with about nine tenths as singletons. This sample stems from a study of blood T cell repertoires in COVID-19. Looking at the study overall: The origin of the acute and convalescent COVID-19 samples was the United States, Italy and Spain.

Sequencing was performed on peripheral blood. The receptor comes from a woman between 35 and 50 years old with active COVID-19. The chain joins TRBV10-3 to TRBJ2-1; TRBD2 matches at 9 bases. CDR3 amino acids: CAIRKISGGGNEQFF. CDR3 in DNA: TGTGCCATCAGGAAAATTAGCGGGGGAGGGAATGAGCAGTTCTTC.